This T cell receptor beta chain is drawn from a study of blood T cell repertoires in COVID-19. Overall study context: The United States, Italy and Spain were the sources of the acute and convalescent COVID-19 samples.

CDR1 and CDR2 (germline): SEHNR, FQNEAQ (reference sequence). There are 15 residues in the CDR3. V lost 5 bases and J lost 2, with 13 bases in between. Clinical histories supplied by participants themselves formed the basis of cohort assignment. The table came from immunoSEQ multiplex PCR; TCRdb's copy has only in-frame clones and leaves some out. The sample holds 400,000 or so clones, about nine tenths seen once. The chain recombines TRBV7-9 with TRBJ2-1; perhaps TRBD2 as D (6 bases). This receptor was identified in a man between 18 and 35 years old who had recovered from COVID-19. Sequencing used PBMCs or T cells enriched from blood (not recorded which). For the CDR3, the DNA is TGTGCCAGCAGCCCGCGGGGCGAGCCCTACAATGAGCAGTTCTTC. As protein: CASSPRGEPYNEQFF.